This T cell receptor (beta chain) is drawn from a study of T and B cells in COVID-19 patients. BIOMED2 TRB-A/B primer pools were used in multiplex TRB PCR. TCRdb reanalysed the multiplex PCR reads using MiXCR and keeps one entry per CDR3 protein. The table records 18,000 or so distinct CDR3 sequences, around 35% of them present only once. Each TRB amplification used 250-500 ng of genomic DNA from blood. V lost 10 bases to trimming and J lost 8 bases, with 20 bases between them. The CDR3 totals 13 residues. Germline loops: CDR1 MNHNS, CDR2 SASEGT. Sequencing was done on a sample of blood. This TCR was sampled from a human donor with active COVID-19. This rearrangement joins TRBV6-1 to TRBJ1-2; D may be TRBD1 (5 bases). The CDR3, as DNA: TGTGCCACCCAGGTTGGGGACGAGCGGGGCTACACCTTC. It specifies CATQVGDERGYTF.